The subject of this entry is one TCR beta chain. Antigen unknown. The data were produced by immunoSEQ multiplex PCR, yet TCRdb's version contains in-frame clones alone and is incomplete. The sample holds about 60,000 clones, 84% seen once. These data come from a study of a mutant IDH1 vaccine in newly diagnosed glioma. Time point reported: week 35, safety follow-up. With topical imiquimod, each dose of the vaccine consisted of 300 ug of mutant IDH1 20-mer peptide. Trimming took 3 bases from V and 6 from J, leaving 12 bases between them. The germline V gene has CDR1 SGHVS and CDR2 FQNEAQ. The CDR3 covers 14 residues. Study-wide findings and caveats: Pseudoprogression looked unconnected to shifts in top peripheral T cell clonotypes. Researchers report vaccine-induced immune responses in 93.3% of patients.

Sequences were derived from PBMCs, sampled from a glioma patient whose treatment included an IDH1 peptide vaccine. This sequence originates from a man under 40 with glioma. The chain uses TRBV7-8 and TRBJ2-1; D perhaps matches TRBD1 (6 bases). CDR3 coding DNA: TGTGCCAGCAGCTTTTTAGGACAGTCCAATGAGCAGTTCTTC. It specifies CASSFLGQSNEQFF.